Listed below are T cell receptor beta chains from one sample, sequenced in a study of blood T cell repertoires in COVID-19. Sequencing was performed with immunoSEQ multiplex PCR; in TCRdb, only in-frame clones are kept and a portion is missing. The sample lists some 150,000 clones, about 85% seen once, with 4% to 5% in the top ten. Sequenced material: peripheral blood. The receptors were sampled from a woman aged 55-70 years with active or convalescent COVID-19. CDR3s include the opening cysteine and the closing phenylalanine or tryptophan. A D gene is named only where the DNA matches it firmly. Size is stated for part of the rows, as once, few or many counts, or as a class when the clone is expanded.

TRBV27,-,TRBJ2-7,TRBD1,TGTGCCAGCAGTCTGACAGGGGGCGCCTACGAGCAGTACTTC,CASSLTGGAYEQYF
TRBV19,-,TRBJ1-5,-,TGTGCCAGTAGTTCCTTAGACCGGGGGGAGAATCAGCCCCAGCATTTT,CASSSLDRGENQPQHF
TRBV30,once,TRBJ2-6,-,TGTGCCTGGAGTCTCACTCCGTACGTCCTGACTTTC,CAWSLTPYVLTF
TRBV4-1,-,TRBJ2-1,-,TGCGCCAGCAGCCAAGATCTAGGTTTGGAGCAGTTCTTC,CASSQDLGLEQFF
TRBV11-1,-,TRBJ1-1,-,TGTGCCAGCAGCTTAGGAGAGAACACTGAAGCTTTCTTT,CASSLGENTEAFF
TRBV3-1/TRBV3-2,once,TRBJ2-5,-,TGTGCCAGCAGCCAATCCTCCAGCGGTTACTACTTC,CASSQSSSGYYF
TRBV6-5,-,TRBJ1-1,-,TGTGCCACCTGGTGGGGCGCAGGGGCTGAAGCTTTCTTT,CATWWGAGAEAFF
TRBV7-8,-,TRBJ2-7,-,TGTGCCAGCAGCTTAATGGTCAGGTCCCCTGCCGAGCAGTACTTC,CASSLMVRSPAEQYF
TRBV3-1/TRBV3-2,-,TRBJ1-1,-,TGTGCCAGCAGCCAAGGAGTGGGGGCGCGGGACACTGAAGCTTTCTTT,CASSQGVGARDTEAFF
TRBV19,-,TRBJ2-3,TRBD1,TGTGCCAGTAGTATTCGACAGGGGGTTGGCACAGATACGCAGTATTTT,CASSIRQGVGTDTQYF
TRBV7-8,-,TRBJ2-7,TRBD2,TGTGCCAGTAACCAGATAGCGGGGGGCTTCTACGAGCAGTACTTC,CASNQIAGGFYEQYF
TRBV16,-,TRBJ2-3,-,TGTGCCAGCAGCCAAAGGCGGCTTAGGACAGATACGCAGTATTTT,CASSQRRLRTDTQYF
TRBV5-4,-,TRBJ2-4,-,TGTGCCAGCGGCGAGGAGGGAAACATTCAGTACTTC,CASGEEGNIQYF
TRBV19,-,TRBJ1-1,-,TGTGCCAGTAGTATTTTGACAAACACTGAAGCTTTCTTT,CASSILTNTEAFF
TRBV4-1,-,TRBJ1-2,TRBD1,TGCGCCAGCAGCCAAGGGGACACAGGGGTTTATGGCTACACCTTC,CASSQGDTGVYGYTF
TRBV5-4,-,TRBJ1-2,TRBD1,TGTGCCAGCAGCGCCACCGGGACAGGGTATGCTAACTATGGCTACACCTTC,CASSATGTGYANYGYTF
TRBV6-1,-,TRBJ1-4,TRBD1,TGTGCCAGCAGTGATCCAGGGGGCGAGGAAAAACTGTTTTTT,CASSDPGGEEKLFF
TRBV6-2/TRBV6-3,-,TRBJ1-2,TRBD1,TGTGCCAGCAGTTACTCGTGGGACAGAACAGCTAACTATGGCTACACCTTC,CASSYSWDRTANYGYTF
TRBV7-2,-,TRBJ1-2,-,TGTGCCAGCAGCCCGACCGCGGGGCTTAACTATGGCTACACCTTC,CASSPTAGLNYGYTF
TRBV9,-,TRBJ1-1,-,TGTGCCAGCAGCGTAGGCCCAGGGAACACTGAAGCTTTCTTT,CASSVGPGNTEAFF
TRBV4-3,-,TRBJ1-4,TRBD1,TGCGCCAGCAGCCCAACCGGGACAGGGATTGAAAAACTGTTTTTT,CASSPTGTGIEKLFF
TRBV6-5,-,TRBJ2-1,TRBD2,TGTGCCAGCAGGCCGACTAGCGGGCTGTACAATGAGCAGTTCTTC,CASRPTSGLYNEQFF
TRBV6-4,once,TRBJ2-5,TRBD1,TGTGCCAGCAAGACAGGGGATGGTGAGACCCAGTACTTC,CASKTGDGETQYF
TRBV7-2,few,TRBJ2-2,TRBD1,TGTGCCAGCAGCTCACAGGGGCACGGGGAGCTGTTTTTT,CASSSQGHGELFF
TRBV27,-,TRBJ1-5,-,TGTGCCAGCAGCCACCGAGAAAGCAATCAGCCCCAGCATTTT,CASSHRESNQPQHF
TRBV2,-,TRBJ2-7,-,TGTGCCAGCGTGAGGATTTCCTACGAGCAGTACTTC,CASVRISYEQYF
TRBV11-2,-,TRBJ1-1,-,TGTGCCAGCAGCTCTACAGAAAACACTGAAGCTTTCTTT,CASSSTENTEAFF
TRBV6-1,-,TRBJ2-1,TRBD2,TGTGCCAGCAGTAGCGGGGGGGGGTCCTACAATGAGCAGTTCTTC,CASSSGGGSYNEQFF
TRBV29-1,-,TRBJ1-2,TRBD1,TGCAGCGTTGAAGATCGTGGGACAGGGGGCTATGGCTACACCTTC,CSVEDRGTGGYGYTF
TRBV6-6,-,TRBJ1-1,-,TGTGCCAGCACCTCCTTAGGGGTACTGAGCGCTGAAGCTTTCTTT,CASTSLGVLSAEAFF
TRBV11-2,-,TRBJ2-7,-,TGTGCCAGCAGCATTAGGGCGGGACTCTCCTACGAGCAGTACTTC,CASSIRAGLSYEQYF
TRBV6-2/TRBV6-3,-,TRBJ2-2,TRBD1,TGTGCCAGCAGCCCTCTCATAACGGGACAGAGGAACGGGGAGCTGTTTTTT,CASSPLITGQRNGELFF
TRBV21-1,-,TRBJ1-3,-,TGTGCCAGCCCACGGGGGGGAGTCTCTGGAAACACCATATATTTT,CASPRGGVSGNTIYF
TRBV12-3/TRBV12-4,-,TRBJ2-1,-,TGTGCCAGCATCATCTACAATGAGCAGTTCTTC,CASIIYNEQFF
TRBV5-1,-,TRBJ1-4,TRBD1,TGCGCCAGCAGCTTGGGACAGGGTGTGGGGGAAAAACTGTTTTTT,CASSLGQGVGEKLFF
TRBV6-5,-,TRBJ1-5,TRBD1,TGTGCCAGCAGGACCACAGGGGTAGGGCAGCCCCAGCATTTT,CASRTTGVGQPQHF
TRBV29-1,-,TRBJ2-2,-,TGCAGCGTTGTAGGGGCCAGTAACACCGGGGAGCTGTTTTTT,CSVVGASNTGELFF
TRBV12-3/TRBV12-4,-,TRBJ1-3,-,TGTGCCAGCAGCCCTCGTTCCGGAAACACCATATATTTT,CASSPRSGNTIYF
TRBV27,-,TRBJ2-7,TRBD1,TGTGCCAGCAGTCCGGGGGACAGGGGGCTTACCGAGCAGTACTTC,CASSPGDRGLTEQYF
TRBV5-4,-,TRBJ2-3,-,TGTGCCAGCAGCCTGGGGGCCGCAGATACGCAGTATTTT,CASSLGAADTQYF
TRBV7-2,-,TRBJ2-2,TRBD2,TGTGCCAGCAGCCTGGGACTCCAGGCGGGGGAATATAACACCGGGGAGCTGTTTTTT,CASSLGLQAGEYNTGELFF
TRBV10-3,-,TRBJ2-3,TRBD1,TGTGCCATCAGTGATTTCGTAGGGGGCCGAACAGATACGCAGTATTTT,CAISDFVGGRTDTQYF
TRBV6-6,once,TRBJ1-2,TRBD1,TGTGCCAGCAGAGACAGACAGGGGTTTAGGAATGGCTACACCTTC,CASRDRQGFRNGYTF
TRBV7-2,-,TRBJ1-1,-,TGTGCCAGCAGCTTAGGCGGGTCATGGCAAGCTTTCTTT,CASSLGGSWQAFF
TRBV18,few,TRBJ1-1,-,TGTGCCAGCTCACCGGGAGGATATGAAGCTTTCTTT,CASSPGGYEAFF
TRBV7-3,few,TRBJ1-1,-,TGTGCCAGCAGCTTATTTTCAGGGGCGAACACTGAAGCTTTCTTT,CASSLFSGANTEAFF
TRBV18,-,TRBJ1-3,-,TGTGCCAGCTCACCACAAGCCCCTCAGGCAGGAAACACCATATATTTT,CASSPQAPQAGNTIYF
TRBV12-3/TRBV12-4,-,TRBJ2-5,TRBD1,TGTGCCAGCAGGACAGGGCCCGGGGCCCAGTACTTC,CASRTGPGAQYF
TRBV7-2,-,TRBJ2-1,TRBD1,TGTGCCAGCAGCTTAGATGGGACAGCCCCCTACAATGAGCAGTTCTTC,CASSLDGTAPYNEQFF